This T cell receptor (beta chain) was sequenced in a study of blood T cell repertoires in COVID-19 (dated by TCRdb to the early 2020s). Background for the entire study: The collaborator samples originated in the United States, Italy and Spain and spanned the acute and convalescent phases of COVID-19. A de-identified subject ID, COVID-19 status, age in years and sex were almost always included in the sample metadata. The prospective study material was composed of cDNA or gDNA derived from T cells, B-cell-depleted T cells, or PBMCs. Subjects who had been exposed to COVID-19, were actively infected with it, or had recovered from it provided the deeply sampled blood TCRbeta repertoires that made up the dataset. Where HLA class I and class II types were available, the types were taken from metadata supplied by the sample provider, not from assay-based typing. The samples were drawn from the first 160 participants of the ongoing ImmuneRACE study and from 950 to 1,500 subjects provided by 6 global collaborators. The repertoires were released in a freely available public database meant as a resource for research on the immune response to SARS-CoV-2.

Participants in the prospective study were aged about 18 to 100 years, lived in 24 United States geographic areas, and enrolled through a virtual design. To assign participants to cohorts, the prospective study relied on clinical history that participants themselves reported in a screening survey and a study questionnaire. In the prospective study, mobile phlebotomists collected whole blood, serum and a nasopharyngeal or oropharyngeal swab from each participant. Prospective study participants could optionally give additional blood draws and questionnaires over a 2-month period. Blood samples from the prospective study were shipped frozen or at room temperature prior to DNA extraction. Counted from cysteine to phenylalanine, this CDR3 has 14 amino acids. The retained sequence is limited to the CDR3, 42 bases, with the frame set at the first base. The germline V end is reduced by 8 bases and the J end by 2 bases; junction bases left unmatched: 8. CDR1 KGHSH and CDR2 LQKENI were looked up in the germline V gene.

Concerning this clone itself: Its antigen has not been determined. No clone much larger than this one lies a single base away; base qualities are absent.

Summary of the overall study and its limitations: Clinical and demographic metadata were provided uncurated, with the amount varying by source and participant.

The immunoSEQ Assay, a bias-controlled multiplex PCR, was used to amplify TCRbeta CDR3 regions from genomic DNA. Regarding the original processing steps: Within the assay, amplification of reference gene primers was used to estimate how many nucleated cells each sample contained. To quantify the absolute abundance of each unique TCRbeta CDR3 rearrangement, sequence reads were collapsed and filtered. For each sample, productive Simpson clonality was calculated as the square root of Simpson's diversity index over productive rearrangements. The source is immuneACCESS, and TCRdb retained only in-frame sequences with V and J called. Part of the clones is not carried over; for the studies checked, unresolved V genes explain less than half of this, and the remainder is unexplained. V, J and clone size reflect that table, while D and trimming were determined from the DNA. A total of approximately 360,000 clones appear in this sample, around nine tenths of them only once. Roughly 0.97% of the sample rests with the top ten.

This receptor was obtained from a woman in her twenties or thirties with acute COVID-19. The source material was PBMCs or T cells enriched from blood (not recorded which). The chain uses TRBV18 and TRBJ2-7, with 8 bases matching TRBD1. This receptor carries the CDR3 CASSNSGQAYEQYF. The DNA sequence is given as TGTGCCAGCAGTAATTCGGGACAGGCCTACGAGCAGTACTTC. Outside the CDR3, residues come from the reference TRBV18 and TRBJ2-7 proteins, so the full variable domain is: NAGVMQNPRHLVRRRGQEARLRCSPMKGHSHVYWYRQLPEEGLKFMVYLQKENIIDESGMPKERFSAEFPKEGPSILRIQQVVRGDSAAYFCASSNSGQAYEQYFGPGTRLTVT.